Following are 9 T cell receptor beta chains from one sample sequenced in a study of T cells in localized non-small cell lung cancer. Clones were sequenced by immunoSEQ multiplex PCR, and TCRdb holds only the in-frame ones, with some missing. The data contain 30,000 or so clones, 70% to 90% of them singletons. The sequencing used peripheral blood, collected before any cancer treatment. All receptors derive from a woman aged 40 to 75 with stage I lung adenocarcinoma.

The chain couples TRBV9 to TRBJ2-2; no clear D. The CDR3 has 13 residues. V lost 1 base to trimming and J lost 8 bases, with 9 bases between them. Germline lookup yields CDR1 SGDLS and CDR2 YYNGEE. The chain's CDR3 is CASSVRDLGELFF. The CDR3 DNA is TGTGCCAGCAGCGTAAGGGATCTGGGGGAGCTGTTTTTT.

In DNA, the CDR3 is TGTGCCAGCAGTCCATCCGGGACAGGATCAGGGGAGCAGTACTTC. Its translation: CASSPSGTGSGEQYF. The chain carries TRBV6-5 and TRBJ2-7, with 8 bases lining up with TRBD1. The CDR3 has 15 amino acids. The V segment lost 5 bases and the J segment 7 bases; nucleotides outside the gene matches: 13. Germline loops: CDR1 MNHEY, CDR2 SVGAGI.

The gene calls are TRBV6-1 and TRBJ1-5, with D hard to call. Germline CDR1 is MNHNS and CDR2 is SASEGT. The V and J ends lost 8 bases and 1 base respectively, with 15 bases between them. This CDR3 is 15 amino acids long. The chain's CDR3 is CASHDYWGSNQPQHF. The CDR3 nucleotides are TGTGCCAGCCATGACTATTGGGGAAGCAATCAGCCCCAGCATTTT.

The CDR3, as DNA: TGCGCCAGCAGCCAACCAATACAAAGCTCCTACAATGAGCAGTTCTTC. This gives the protein CASSQPIQSSYNEQFF. The genes are TRBV4-1 and TRBJ2-1; D remains ambiguous. CDR3 length: 16 amino acids. V shed 2 bases and J shed 0 bases, with 11 bases lying between them. The germline CDR1 and CDR2 sequences are MGHRA and YSYEKL.

The V call is TRBV29-1, the J call TRBJ2-3; D perhaps matches TRBD1 (6 bases). The germline V and J ends were trimmed by 7 bases and 0 bases, with 14 bases remaining between them. The CDR3 extends over 14 amino acids. In germline, CDR1 is SQVTM, CDR2 ANQGSEA. The CDR3 region is CSAGTTGSTDTQYF. The CDR3 DNA reads as TGCAGCGCCGGTACTACAGGGAGCACAGATACGCAGTATTTT.

The chain recombines TRBV6-6 with TRBJ1-2; 10 nucleotides match TRBD1. Germline V gives CDR1 MNHNY, CDR2 SVGAGI (reference sequence). The CDR3 length is 15 residues. J gave up 5 bases and V 7 bases, and 10 bases lay outside the gene matches. This CDR3 reads CASTSGQGFSYGYTF. The CDR3 nucleotides are TGTGCCAGCACCTCGGGACAGGGGTTTTCTTATGGCTACACCTTC.

The rearrangement links TRBV10-3 to TRBJ1-5; D perhaps matches TRBD1 (6 bases). The CDR3 totals 14 residues. Germline V gene lookup returns CDR1 ENHRY and CDR2 SYGVKD. Trimming stripped 4 bases from V and 9 bases from J, with 16 bases between. CDR3 in DNA: TGTGCCATCAGTGTTGACAGGCTCTTGGTGCCCCAGCATTTT. This codes for CAISVDRLLVPQHF.

J is TRBJ1-2 and V is TRBV6-4, with a weak D call TRBD1 (5 bases). The V gene lost 2 bases and the J gene lost 7 bases, with 14 bases spanning the gap. The germline V gene encodes CDR1 MRHNA and CDR2 SNTAGT. The CDR3 covers 14 residues. In DNA form, the CDR3 reads TGTGCCAGCAGTGACGGTGGCACCAGGGTTGGCTACACCTTC. It is translated as CASSDGGTRVGYTF.

This clone was counted a single time. The gene calls are TRBV19 and TRBJ1-4; 7 bases match TRBD1. Looked up from germline, CDR1 is LNHDA and CDR2 is SQIVND (reference sequence). With 5 bases clipped from V and 5 bases from J, the junction kept 8 bases outside the gene matches. The CDR3 is 15 residues long. CDR3 sequence (DNA): TGTGCCAGTAGTGAACGGGACAGTCTAAATGAAAAACTGTTTTTT. Encoded protein: CASSERDSLNEKLFF.